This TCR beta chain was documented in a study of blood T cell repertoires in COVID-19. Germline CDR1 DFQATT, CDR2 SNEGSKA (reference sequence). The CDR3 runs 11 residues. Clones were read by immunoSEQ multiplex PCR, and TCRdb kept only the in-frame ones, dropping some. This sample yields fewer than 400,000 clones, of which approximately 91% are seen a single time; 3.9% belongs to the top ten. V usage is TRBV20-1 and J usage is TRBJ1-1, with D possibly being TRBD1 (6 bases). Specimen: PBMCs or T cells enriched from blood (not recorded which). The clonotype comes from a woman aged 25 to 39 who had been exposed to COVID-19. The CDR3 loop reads CSGQMNTEAFF. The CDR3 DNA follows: TGCAGCGGACAGATGAACACTGAAGCTTTCTTT.